The 23 T cell receptor beta chains presented below share a single source sample, sequenced in a study of T cell repertoires in cytomegalovirus infection. TCRdb used MiXCR to reprocess the reads, holding one entry per CDR3 protein. The sample yields about 890,000 distinct CDR3 sequences, roughly 30% seen once. For these TCRs, the target antigens are not known. The sequencing used cultured CD8+ T cells from PBMCs, collected from culture after CMV antigen stimulation. These receptors originate from a human donor in good health (CMV status not recorded). Some clones in this sample may be carry-over from other donors' samples.

The V call is TRBV6-5, the J call TRBJ1-5; D might be TRBD1 (5 bases). CDR3 size: 18 residues. Germline V gives CDR1 MNHEY, CDR2 SVGAGI. The germline V and J ends were trimmed by 4 bases and 0 bases, with 19 bases remaining between them. The CDR3 is CASSSTAPNDYSNQPQHF. CDR3 sequence (DNA): TGTGCCAGCAGTTCGACAGCCCCAAATGATTATAGCAATCAGCCCCAGCATTTT.

This chain joins TRBV27 and TRBJ2-7; 8 positions agree with TRBD1. The CDR3 is 13 amino acids. CDR1 and CDR2 from the germline V gene are MNHEY and SMNVEV (reference sequence). V lost 10 bases and J lost 0; bases outside the gene matches: 5. CDR3 residues: CATGDRSSYEQYF. DNA for the CDR3: TGTGCCACCGGGGACAGGTCCTCCTACGAGCAGTACTTC.

This clonotype was found a few times. The chain joins TRBV6-1 to TRBJ2-2, with 10 bases fitting TRBD1. Germline values: CDR1 MNHNS, CDR2 SASEGT. CDR3 length equals 18 residues. Trimming at V came to 5 bases and at J to 1 base, leaving 10 bases not matched to a gene. CDR3 in amino acids: CASSHRQGAHENTGELFF. CDR3 bases: TGTGCCAGCAGTCATAGACAGGGGGCTCACGAGAACACCGGGGAGCTGTTTTTT.

The V and J genes are TRBV6-1 and TRBJ2-6; 7 nucleotides match TRBD1. The V and J ends lost 8 bases and 4 bases, in that order; junction bases with no gene match: 11. Germline-derived CDR1 and CDR2 are MNHNS and SASEGT. This CDR3 has 16 residues. The DNA for the CDR3 is TGTGCCAGCGTAATTTGGACAGGCGGCGGGGCCAACGTCCTGACTTTC. Its translation: CASVIWTGGGANVLTF.

The gene calls are TRBV19 and TRBJ1-2; D gene uncertain. Trimming cost V 10 bases and J 4 bases, with 13 bases left between them. This CDR3 has 12 residues. CDR1 is LNHDA, CDR2 SQIVND, per germline (reference sequence). Here the CDR3 reads CATNTPTYGYTF. Written as DNA, the CDR3 is TGTGCCACTAATACCCCCACCTATGGCTACACCTTC.

The rearrangement uses TRBV18 and TRBJ1-2, with D perhaps matching TRBD1 (6 bases). CDR3 length: 18 residues. V was clipped by 0 bases and J by 0 bases, with 17 bases between them. Germline values: CDR1 KGHSH, CDR2 LQKENI. As DNA, the CDR3 is TGTGCCAGCTCACCACCAGGGGGGAATAAACCGACTAACTATGGCTACACCTTC. It is translated as CASSPPGGNKPTNYGYTF.

This clonotype was seen only a few times. The chain has TRBV9 and TRBJ2-1; D is undetermined. The V gene lost 0 bases and the J gene lost 0 bases, with 7 bases spanning the gap. The germline V gene has CDR1 SGDLS and CDR2 YYNGEE. The CDR3 extends over 15 amino acids. CDR3 nucleotides: TGTGCCAGCAGCGTAGAAGCTAGCTCCTACAATGAGCAGTTCTTC. Its protein is CASSVEASSYNEQFF.

This clonotype was recorded a few times. In DNA, the CDR3 is TGTGCCAGCAGTTCCCAGGGGGATGGGACAGATACGCAGTATTTT. Translated, it gives CASSSQGDGTDTQYF. This chain uses TRBV27 with TRBJ2-3; 7 nucleotides agree with TRBD1. CDR3 size: 15 residues. The germline V gene encodes CDR1 MNHEY and CDR2 SMNVEV (reference sequence). The V and J ends lost 4 bases and 3 bases, in that order; junction bases with no gene match: 7.

The chain links TRBV6-8 to TRBJ2-7; 7 nucleotides match TRBD1. The CDR3 totals 17 residues. Trimming cost V 6 bases and J 5 bases; bases outside gene matches: 19. Germline CDR1 reads MNHGY; CDR2 reads SAAAGT. CDR3 in DNA: TGTGCCAGCAGCTACACACAGGGGCTCTCCCCGATTGACGAGCAGTACGTC. Translated, it gives CASSYTQGLSPIDEQYV.

The CDR3 reads CALIGGTYNEQFF. DNA for the CDR3: TGTGCCCTTATAGGGGGAACCTACAATGAGCAGTTCTTC. This chain connects TRBV7-6 to TRBJ2-1, with a weak D call TRBD1 (6 bases). V was shortened by 11 bases and J by 2 bases, with 13 bases between the two germline ends. The CDR3 has 13 amino acids. Germline values: CDR1 SGHVS, CDR2 FNYEAQ.

This clonotype was observed a few times. The gene calls are TRBV12-3 or TRBV12-4 and TRBJ1-2; D is uncertain. The CDR3 has 12 amino acids. The germline V and J ends were trimmed by 7 bases and 0 bases, with 6 bases remaining between them. The DNA of the CDR3 is TGTGCCAGCACTGCAGCTAACTATGGCTACACCTTC. This codes for CASTAANYGYTF.

This clonotype was counted only a few times. The chain is built from TRBV6-5 and TRBJ1-5; D not resolved. There are 15 residues in the CDR3. Trimming removed 4 bases at V and 4 bases at J, with 14 bases between. Per germline, CDR1 MNHEY and CDR2 SVGAGI. CDR3 in amino acids: CASSSGSYGNQPQHF. As DNA, the CDR3 is TGTGCCAGCAGTTCGGGGTCCTACGGGAATCAGCCCCAGCATTTT.

This clonotype has just one count. The V call is TRBV20-1, the J call TRBJ1-6; D perhaps matches TRBD1 (6 bases). CDR1 is DFQATT and CDR2 is SNEGSKA in the germline V gene (reference sequence). The CDR3 contains 18 residues. V was clipped by 6 bases and J by 0 bases, with 21 bases between them. In DNA, the CDR3 is TGCAGTGCCTCGGGACGGGGGCGCTACAGCTCCTATAATTCACCCCTCCACTTT. Translating gives CSASGRGRYSSYNSPLHF.

The chain recombines TRBV6-6 with TRBJ2-7; D is undetermined. The CDR3 has 16 amino acids. CDR1 is MNHNY and CDR2 is SVGAGI in the germline V gene (reference sequence). The V gene lost 5 bases and the J gene lost 3 bases, with 20 bases spanning the gap. CDR3 loop: CASSEIDISMGYEQYF. The CDR3 nucleotides read TGTGCCAGCAGTGAGATCGACATCTCTATGGGCTACGAGCAGTACTTC.

This clonotype was detected ten times or more. The V and J genes are TRBV19 and TRBJ2-1; either TRBD1 or TRBD2 may supply D (5 bases each). This CDR3 is 15 amino acids long. From germline, CDR1 is LNHDA and CDR2 SQIVND (reference sequence). V was pared by 5 bases and J by 6 bases, with 17 bases between. In nucleotides, the CDR3 is TGTGCCAGTAGTTTCACAGTTTTTGGGGGCAATGAGCAGTTCTTC. This sequence encodes CASSFTVFGGNEQFF.

This clonotype was seen only once. This sequence joins TRBV27 and TRBJ2-3; D is ambiguous. Trimming took off 2 bases at V and 2 bases at J, with 14 bases between the two ends. CDR3 size: 16 residues. CDR1 and CDR2 from the germline V gene are MNHEY and SMNVEV (reference sequence). In DNA, the CDR3 is TGTGCCAGCAGTTTAGGAGTGTCACGCATCACAGATACGCAGTATTTT. Encoded protein: CASSLGVSRITDTQYF.

The chain is built from TRBV6-1 and TRBJ2-1; tentative D call: TRBD2 (5 bases). Trimming stripped 2 bases from V and 9 bases from J, with 14 bases between. From germline, CDR1 is MNHNS and CDR2 SASEGT. The CDR3 totals 14 residues. The CDR3 protein is CASSETFGVGEQFF. DNA of the CDR3: TGTGCCAGCAGTGAAACATTCGGGGTTGGTGAGCAGTTCTTC.

The chain is built from TRBV6-5 and TRBJ1-6; D uncertain. From germline, CDR1 is MNHEY and CDR2 SVGAGI. V lost 5 bases and J lost 8, with 10 bases in between. CDR3 length equals 13 residues. CDR3 DNA: TGTGCCAGCAGTCACGATTTGGATTCACCCCTCCACTTT. It is translated as CASSHDLDSPLHF.

This clonotype was counted a few times. The chain joins TRBV27 to TRBJ2-1; TRBD2 matches 10 bases. The germline gives CDR1 MNHEY, CDR2 SMNVEV (reference sequence). The V gene end was trimmed by 0 bases and the J gene end by 16 bases; junction bases not matched to a gene: 6. The CDR3 has 13 residues. For the CDR3, the DNA is TGTGCCAGCAGTTTATCTTTAGCGGGGGGCCTCTTCTTC. Residues: CASSLSLAGGLFF.

The rearrangement joins TRBV12-5 to TRBJ1-5; the D gene is possibly TRBD1 (5 bases). The CDR3 extends over 15 amino acids. Trimming pared 0 bases from V and 4 bases from J, leaving 10 bases between. The V gene's germline CDR1 is LGHNT and CDR2 FRNRAP. The CDR3 protein is CASGLVQGVNQPQHF. CDR3 in DNA: TGTGCTAGTGGTTTGGTACAAGGGGTAAATCAGCCCCAGCATTTT.

This clonotype was seen a handful of times. The V and J genes are TRBV7-9 and TRBJ2-1, with 9 bases identical to TRBD1. Germline V gene lookup returns CDR1 SEHNR and CDR2 FQNEAQ (reference sequence). Trimming cost V 7 bases and J 9 bases; bases outside gene matches: 16. This CDR3 spans 16 amino acids. CDR3 loop: CASTNRGPGSGGEQFF. Written as DNA, the CDR3 is TGTGCCAGCACCAACAGGGGGCCGGGGTCGGGTGGTGAGCAGTTCTTC. The full variable domain, with the rest looked up from reference TRBV7-9 and TRBJ2-1, is DTGVSQNPRHKITKRGQNVTFRCDPISEHNRLYWYRQTLGQGPEFLTYFQNEAQLEKSRLLSDRFSAERPKGSFSTLEIQRTEQGDSAMYLCASTNRGPGSGGEQFFGPGTRLTVL.

Many counts were recorded for this clonotype. The chain has TRBV6-1 and TRBJ2-3, with D tentatively TRBD1 or TRBD2 (5 bases each). The ends were cut back, 2 bases at V and 3 bases at J, with 9 bases in the middle. This CDR3 contains 14 residues. Germline V CDR1 and CDR2: MNHNS, SASEGT. The CDR3 bases are TGTGCCAGCAGTGAAATAGAGGGGACAGATACGCAGTATTTT. It encodes CASSEIEGTDTQYF.

J is TRBJ1-1 and V is TRBV4-2, with D hard to call. The CDR3 extends over 14 amino acids. Germline loops: CDR1 LGHNA, CDR2 YNFKEQ. The V and J ends lost 5 bases and 0 bases respectively, with 10 bases between them. The DNA of the CDR3 is TGTGCCAGCAGCGCTCGAGCGATGAACACTGAAGCTTTCTTT. It encodes CASSARAMNTEAFF.